A selection of T cell receptor beta chains follows, all from one sample in a study of patients and donors after allogeneic stem cell transplantation. Via MiXCR, TCRdb re-called the RT-PCR reads, giving one row per CDR3 protein. The sample lists about 400,000 distinct CDR3 sequences; 16% were seen once. Specimen: blood, either unsorted or a sorted T cell fraction (not recorded which). These receptors came from a human donor who was either an allogeneic HSCT recipient or a stem cell or donor lymphocyte infusion donor (not recorded which). It is not recorded whose cells these are; they may come from a transplant donor. CDR3s include the opening cysteine and the closing phenylalanine or tryptophan. The D gene is left open where the match is weak. Clone size appears in some rows only: once, few, many, or a class for an expanded clone.

len | d_gene | j_gene | abundance | v_gene | CDR3nt | CDR3aa
16 | NA | TRBJ1-5 | NA | TRBV4-1 | TGCGCCAGCAGCCCAAGAGAGGTGGGGAGCAATCAGCCCCAGCATTTT | CASSPREVGSNQPQHF
13 | NA | TRBJ2-1 | NA | TRBV30 | TGTGCCTGGAGTGTCGGGCAGGGACATGAGCAGTTCTTC | CAWSVGQGHEQFF
15 | NA | TRBJ1-3 | many | TRBV3-1 | TGTGCCAGCAGCCTGTCCTCGGGGTCTGGAAACACCATATATTTT | CASSLSSGSGNTIYF
15 | NA | TRBJ2-1 | NA | TRBV11-2 | TGTGCCAGCAGCTTAGATGGCGCTGCCTACAATGAGCAGTTCTTC | CASSLDGAAYNEQFF
15 | TRBD2 | TRBJ2-7 | NA | TRBV4-3 | TGCGCCAGCAGCCAAGTAACAGCGGGGGGCTACGAGCAGTACTTC | CASSQVTAGGYEQYF
15 | NA | TRBJ1-5 | few | TRBV30 | TGTGCCTGGAGTGTTCCGACTCCGACAGTCCAGCCCCAGCATTTT | CAWSVPTPTVQPQHF
14 | NA | TRBJ2-1 | NA | TRBV5-1 | TGCGCCAGCAGCTTGGCTCAGGCCTACAATGAGCAGTTCTTC | CASSLAQAYNEQFF
14 | NA | TRBJ2-1 | few | TRBV19 | TGTGCCAGTAGTACCCCCCGGCAGCTCGATGAGCAGTTCTTC | CASSTPRQLDEQFF
17 | TRBD2 | TRBJ2-1 | many | TRBV11-1 | TGTGCCAGCAGCACTTTTAGCGGGAGATCTGACTACAATGAGCAGTTCTTC | CASSTFSGRSDYNEQFF
13 | NA | TRBJ2-7 | many | TRBV13 | TGTGCCAGCAGCTTAAGATACCCCGACGAGCAGTACTTC | CASSLRYPDEQYF
13 | NA | TRBJ1-2 | many | TRBV2 | TGTGCCAGCACTCCTGGGGCGCAGTCTGGCTACACCTTC | CASTPGAQSGYTF
15 | TRBD2 | TRBJ2-7 | few | TRBV7-3 | TGTGCCAGCAGCCAGGGACTAGCGGGAGACTACGAGCAGTACTTC | CASSQGLAGDYEQYF
18 | NA | TRBJ1-6 | many | TRBV12-3/TRBV12-4 | TGTGCCAGCAGTCCCGGACAACTCTTGAGCTCCTATAATTCACCCCTCCACTTT | CASSPGQLLSSYNSPLHF
14 | NA | TRBJ2-2 | many | TRBV5-1 | TGCGCCAGCAGCTTGGAGGCGAACACCGGGGAGCTGTTTTTT | CASSLEANTGELFF
14 | TRBD1 | TRBJ2-7 | many | TRBV13 | TGTGCCAGCAGCCACCGGGACAGGGTTTACGAGCAGTACTTC | CASSHRDRVYEQYF
16 | TRBD2 | TRBJ2-1 | NA | TRBV9 | TGTGCCAGCAGCACAACTCTAGCGGCGTCCTACAATGAGCAGTTCTTC | CASSTTLAASYNEQFF
15 | TRBD1 | TRBJ2-2 | NA | TRBV19 | TGTGCCAGTAGTATTGGGACAGGTTTCACCGGGGAGCTGTTTTTT | CASSIGTGFTGELFF
18 | NA | TRBJ2-1 | many | TRBV12-3/TRBV12-4 | TGTGCCAGCAGTTTAGACGTTAGAGTCGGAACAACCTACAATGAGCAGTTCTTC | CASSLDVRVGTTYNEQFF
15 | NA | TRBJ2-7 | few | TRBV29-1 | TGCAGCGTTGAAGCCTGGGTCAGGGGTAGCTACGAGCAGTACTTC | CSVEAWVRGSYEQYF
15 | TRBD1 | TRBJ2-4 | NA | TRBV6-2/TRBV6-3 | TGTGCCAGCAGAAACAGGGGCCTAGCCAAAAACATTCAGTACTTC | CASRNRGLAKNIQYF
15 | NA | TRBJ1-1 | few | TRBV5-5 | TGTGCCAGCAGCTTGGTCCCCTCTTTGAACACTGAAGCTTTCTTT | CASSLVPSLNTEAFF
14 | TRBD2 | TRBJ2-7 | NA | TRBV7-8 | TGTGCCAGCAGCTTCCCGGGACTAGCAGCGGAGCAGTACTTC | CASSFPGLAAEQYF
16 | NA | TRBJ2-4 | NA | TRBV27 | TGTGCCAGCAGTTTATCTGGCCTTGGGGACAAAAACATTCAGTACTTC | CASSLSGLGDKNIQYF
14 | TRBD2 | TRBJ2-7 | NA | TRBV28 | TGTGCCAGCAGTACCCCGGGACTAGCCTACGAGCAGTACTTC | CASSTPGLAYEQYF
14 | TRBD1 | TRBJ1-1 | NA | TRBV6-1 | TGTGCCAGCTCCCCAGGGGGCGGAAGTACTGAAGCTTTCTTT | CASSPGGGSTEAFF
15 | TRBD2 | TRBJ2-1 | NA | TRBV5-1 | TGCGCCAGCAGCTTGGGGGCAGGGAGGGGCAATGAGCAGTTCTTC | CASSLGAGRGNEQFF
15 | TRBD2 | TRBJ2-6 | few | TRBV5-5 | TGTGCCAGCAGATTAGCGGGAGCTGGGGCCAACGTCCTGACTTTC | CASRLAGAGANVLTF
13 | NA | TRBJ2-5 | NA | TRBV20-1 | TGCAGTGCTATCTGGACAGTCCAAGAGACCCAGTACTTC | CSAIWTVQETQYF
16 | TRBD2 | TRBJ2-1 | few | TRBV5-6 | TGTGCCAGCAGCTTGGGTGTTAGGACTAGCGGCAATGAGCAGTTCTTC | CASSLGVRTSGNEQFF
13 | TRBD1 | TRBJ2-7 | few | TRBV7-6 | TGTGCCAGCAGAGACAGGGGAAACCACGAGCAGTACTTC | CASRDRGNHEQYF
12 | NA | TRBJ2-2 | NA | TRBV6-5 | TGTGCCAGCAGTTACGGCCAGAGGGAGCTGTTTTTT | CASSYGQRELFF
17 | TRBD2 | TRBJ2-2 | NA | TRBV12-3/TRBV12-4 | TGTGCCAGCAGTATTCTAGCGGGGGCCCGTCGAAACGGGGAGCTGTTTTTT | CASSILAGARRNGELFF
14 | NA | TRBJ1-1 | few | TRBV18 | TGTGCCAGCTCACCAAAGGGCCGGAACACTGAAGCTTTCTTT | CASSPKGRNTEAFF
16 | NA | TRBJ2-1 | many | TRBV2 | TGTGCCAGCAGTGAAGGAGCAGGGAGGCCCTACAATGAGCAGTTCTTC | CASSEGAGRPYNEQFF
16 | TRBD2 | TRBJ2-1 | few | TRBV9 | TGTGCCAGCAGCGTAGACCCGGGGGGGCTCTACAATGAGCAGTTCTTC | CASSVDPGGLYNEQFF
14 | NA | TRBJ2-7 | few | TRBV9 | TGTGCCAGCAGCGTCTGGGGAGGCGGGGCCGAGCAGTACTTC | CASSVWGGGAEQYF
16 | NA | TRBJ1-6 | few | TRBV30 | TGTGCCTGGAGCGACGGCCGGAGCTCCTATAATTCACCCCTCCACTTT | CAWSDGRSSYNSPLHF
13 | NA | TRBJ1-5 | NA | TRBV6-1 | TGTGCCAGCAACCACAGGGCCAATCAGCCCCAGCATTTT | CASNHRANQPQHF
16 | NA | TRBJ1-6 | NA | TRBV28 | TGTGCCAGCAGTTTAGCGGGGGCGCTAAGTAATTCACCCCTCCACTTT | CASSLAGALSNSPLHF
16 | TRBD2 | TRBJ2-1 | NA | TRBV3-1 | TGTGCCAGCAGCCTTCAAGGAGGGACGGGGGGCAATGAGCAGTTCTTC | CASSLQGGTGGNEQFF
17 | NA | TRBJ2-4 | NA | TRBV12-5 | TGTGCTAGTGGTTTGGTACTGTCAGGGCGAGCCAAAAACATTCAGTACTTC | CASGLVLSGRAKNIQYF
15 | TRBD1 | TRBJ2-2 | few | TRBV24-1 | TGTGCCACCTCCGGGACAGGGGGCCTCACCGGGGAGCTGTTTTTT | CATSGTGGLTGELFF
15 | NA | TRBJ2-1 | NA | TRBV7-9 | TGTGCCAGCAACCGTAGTCCGGGGCTATACAATGAGCAGTTCTTC | CASNRSPGLYNEQFF
14 | NA | TRBJ2-7 | few | TRBV5-4 | TGTGCCAGCAGCTTAGGCCAGACACCCTACGAGCAGTACTTC | CASSLGQTPYEQYF
15 | NA | TRBJ2-7 | once | TRBV12-3/TRBV12-4 | TGTGCCAGCAGTTTAGCAAGTCACAAAACCTACGAGCAGTACTTC | CASSLASHKTYEQYF
14 | NA | TRBJ2-7 | NA | TRBV28 | TGTGCCAGCAGTTTAAGGGTCAGCTCCTACGAGCAGTACTTC | CASSLRVSSYEQYF
14 | NA | TRBJ2-3 | NA | TRBV20-1 | TGCAGTGCTGCGGGGGCAATTTACACAGATACGCAGTATTTT | CSAAGAIYTDTQYF
15 | NA | TRBJ2-1 | NA | TRBV12-3/TRBV12-4 | TGTGCCAGCATCACAACCCCCGGAGTTAGGAATGAGCAGTTCTTC | CASITTPGVRNEQFF
17 | TRBD1 | TRBJ1-1 | NA | TRBV7-8 | TGTGCCAGCAGCTTAGCTAGGGCAGGGGGGGGGAACACTGAAGCTTTCTTT | CASSLARAGGGNTEAFF
14 | NA | TRBJ2-5 | NA | TRBV6-5 | TGTGCCAGCAGTTCCCGGCCGCTCCAAGAGACCCAGTACTTC | CASSSRPLQETQYF
14 | TRBD2 | TRBJ2-1 | few | TRBV20-1 | TGCAGTGCTAGAGCTAGCGGGAGGGCCAATGAGCAGTTCTTC | CSARASGRANEQFF
16 | TRBD1 | TRBJ1-1 | few | TRBV25-1 | TGTGCCAGCAGTGAATTAGGCAGGGGGCGAAACACTGAAGCTTTCTTT | CASSELGRGRNTEAFF
12 | NA | TRBJ1-1 | NA | TRBV19 | TGTGCCAGTATTCAGGGGAACACTGAAGCTTTCTTT | CASIQGNTEAFF
15 | NA | TRBJ2-2 | NA | TRBV2 | TGTGCCACCGGGGGGTACCGGGGGGCTACCGGGGAGCTGTTTTTT | CATGGYRGATGELFF
13 | NA | TRBJ2-6 | few | TRBV7-3 | TGTGCCAGCGGAGACTCTGGGGCCAACGTCCTGACTTTC | CASGDSGANVLTF